The T cell receptor beta chain described here comes from a study of response to subunit inactivated influenza vaccine. The V end was cut by 7 bases, the J end by 0 bases, with 13 bases between. This CDR3 region has 15 residues. The germline CDR1 and CDR2 sequences are SEHNR and FQNEAQ (reference sequence). TCRdb re-called the RT-PCR reads with MiXCR, one entry per CDR3 protein. The profile shows fewer than 800,000 distinct CDR3 sequences, 15% to 19% of them singletons. This clonotype was seen ten or more times. Source: PBMCs from blood, taken 12 days after vaccination. The clonotype was recovered from a man aged 45-60 years who received an inactivated influenza vaccine. The chain uses TRBV7-9 and TRBJ2-1; possible D gene TRBD2, 6 bases. The CDR3 bases are TGTGCCAGCAACCGGGGGAACAGCTCCTACAATGAGCAGTTCTTC. This sequence encodes CASNRGNSSYNEQFF.